This TCR beta chain was sequenced during a study of cytomegalovirus exposure and HLA in healthy donors. Study context: Around 76% of around 400 genotyped donors fell in the Caucasian-associated ancestry cluster. Findings of the study overall: Accurate prediction of HLA-A and HLA-B alleles (for most subjects) was reportedly achieved from TCR beta sequences.

To note about this clone: The antigen is not known.

The germline V gene has CDR1 LNHDA and CDR2 SQIVND (reference sequence). The CDR3 consists of 15 residues. V lost 7 bases, J lost 0 bases, and 15 bases lay in between. In the PCR, 60 Vbeta and 13 Jbeta primers were used. Method: immunoSEQ multiplex PCR; TCRdb's copy keeps in-frame clones and lacks some. Of around 150,000 clones in the sample, around 83% were seen once. This receptor was identified in a man aged 45 to 65 in good health and CMV-seropositive. V and J are TRBV19 and TRBJ1-1; the D gene is possibly TRBD1 (5 bases). The sequenced sample was PBMCs. Here the CDR3 reads CASIPHTGMNTEAFF. CDR3 in DNA: TGTGCCAGTATACCGCACACAGGCATGAACACTGAAGCTTTCTTT.